This TCR beta chain was retrieved from a study of vaccination and CD4 T cells after COVID-19. As for the study in general: Post-COVID sampling occurred a median about 100 days after diagnosis (range 35 to 161).

Sequence data for DNA of cultured CD4+ T cells were generated by the Oncomine TCR Beta short-read assay. In TCRdb, the PCR reads were re-called with MiXCR into one record per CDR3 protein. This sample has some 21,000 distinct CDR3 sequences, with under 45% found just once. Treatment here: roughly ten-day PBMC culture with coronavirus spike peptide pools or control peptides (ViraFEST assay). ViraFEST expanded antigen-specific T cells with peptide pools, then sequenced TCRs. Concerning this clonotype: Its specificity is unknown.

The germline V gene encodes CDR1 SGHRS and CDR2 YFSETQ. V gave up 0 bases and J gave up 0 bases; unmatched junction bases: 3. The CDR3 is 16 amino acids. What was sequenced was cultured CD4+ T cells from blood. The rearrangement joins TRBV5-1 to TRBJ1-1, with TRBD1 matching 9 bases. The receptor's source is a human donor with COVID-19. The CDR3 DNA sequence: TGCGCCAGCAGCTTGGGGACAGGGGTTATGAACACTGAAGCTTTCTTT. Its protein product is CASSLGTGVMNTEAFF.